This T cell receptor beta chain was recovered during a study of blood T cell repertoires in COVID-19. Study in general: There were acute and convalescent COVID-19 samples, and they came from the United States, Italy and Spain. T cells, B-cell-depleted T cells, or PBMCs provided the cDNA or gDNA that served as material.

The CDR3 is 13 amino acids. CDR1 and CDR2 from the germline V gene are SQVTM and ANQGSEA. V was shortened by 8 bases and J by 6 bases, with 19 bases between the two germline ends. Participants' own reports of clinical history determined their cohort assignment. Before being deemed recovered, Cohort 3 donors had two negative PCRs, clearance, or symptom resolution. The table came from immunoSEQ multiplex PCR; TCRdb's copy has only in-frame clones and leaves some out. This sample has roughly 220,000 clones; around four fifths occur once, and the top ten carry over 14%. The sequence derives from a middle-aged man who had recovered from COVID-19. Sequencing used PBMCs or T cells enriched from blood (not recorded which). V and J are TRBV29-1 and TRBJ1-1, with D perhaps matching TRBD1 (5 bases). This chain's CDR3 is CSHTWLGGAEAFF. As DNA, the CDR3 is TGCAGCCATACTTGGTTGGGGGGAGCTGAAGCTTTCTTT.